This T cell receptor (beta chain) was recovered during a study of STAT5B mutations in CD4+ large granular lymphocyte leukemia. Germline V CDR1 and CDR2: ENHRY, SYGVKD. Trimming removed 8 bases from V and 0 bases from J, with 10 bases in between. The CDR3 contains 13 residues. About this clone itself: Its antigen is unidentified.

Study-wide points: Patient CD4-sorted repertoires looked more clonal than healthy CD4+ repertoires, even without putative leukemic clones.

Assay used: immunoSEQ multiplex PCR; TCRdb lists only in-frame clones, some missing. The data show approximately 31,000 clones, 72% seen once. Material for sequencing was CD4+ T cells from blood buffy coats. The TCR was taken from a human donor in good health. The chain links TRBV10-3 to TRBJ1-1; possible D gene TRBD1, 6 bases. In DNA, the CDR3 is TGTGCCATCGGCCCAGGGGTGAACACTGAAGCTTTCTTT. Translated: CAIGPGVNTEAFF.